The 30 T cell receptor beta chains below were found in one sample sequenced in a study of blood T cell repertoires in COVID-19 (dated by TCRdb to 2019 to 2021). The library was prepared using the immunoSEQ multiplex PCR assay. In its TCRdb copy, this immuneACCESS table keeps in-frame sequences only and misses some clones. Where compared with another copy, unresolved V genes explain less than half of these, and the others have no known cause. This sample is represented by 70,000 or so clones; about nine tenths of them were singletons. Approximately 6.3% of the sample is in the top ten clones. The sample taken for sequencing was peripheral blood. The source of these receptors is a woman aged 80 or over with active COVID-19.

This clone has just a few counts. The J gene is TRBJ1-3, the V gene TRBV29-1, with D unresolved. Trimming pared 0 bases from V and 2 bases from J, leaving 8 bases between. CDR1 is SQVTM and CDR2 is ANQGSEA in the germline V gene. The CDR3 is made up of 14 amino acids. CDR3 in DNA: TGCAGCGTTGAAGATCCTCCAGCTGGAAACACCATATATTTT. The encoded protein is CSVEDPPAGNTIYF.

The V gene is TRBV3-1 (or the pseudogene TRBV3-2), the J gene TRBJ1-3; no clear D. The V end lost 8 bases, the J end lost 6 bases, and 14 bases lay between the germline ends. Germline CDR1 LGHDT, CDR2 YNNKEL (reference sequence). CDR3 length: 13 residues. The CDR3 DNA is TGTGCCAGCGCCCCGAGGTTGCTAAACACCATATATTTT. It specifies CASAPRLLNTIYF.

J is TRBJ1-2 and V is TRBV25-1, with D perhaps matching TRBD1 (5 bases). CDR1 and CDR2 from the germline V gene are MGHDK and SYGVNS. CDR3 length equals 12 residues. V gave up 7 bases and J gave up 4 bases, with 10 bases separating them. The CDR3 coding sequence is TGTGCCAGCAACGGGGGTTTCTATGGCTACACCTTC. As protein: CASNGGFYGYTF.

The V call is TRBV7-2, the J call TRBJ2-2; 7 bases map to TRBD2. V gave up 5 bases and J gave up 4 bases; unmatched junction bases: 7. The CDR3 runs to 15 residues. Germline values: CDR1 SGHTA, CDR2 FQGNSA. This chain's CDR3 is CASSLGGSATGELFF. The CDR3 DNA follows: TGTGCCAGCAGCCTCGGGGGGAGCGCCACCGGGGAGCTGTTTTTT.

This chain joins TRBV5-4 and TRBJ2-5; D might be TRBD1 (6 bases). V lost 0 bases and J lost 7, with 16 bases in between. CDR1 is SGHNT, CDR2 YYREEE, per germline (reference sequence). The CDR3 totals 15 residues. The CDR3 sequence is CASSLVGASKGTQYF. In DNA form, the CDR3 reads TGTGCCAGCAGCTTGGTGGGGGCGTCCAAGGGGACCCAGTACTTC.

This sequence joins TRBV7-2 and TRBJ2-6; unclear D gene. V was shortened by 4 bases and J by 7 bases, with 2 bases between the two germline ends. The germline V gene has CDR1 SGHTA and CDR2 FQGNSA. This CDR3 has 11 residues. The CDR3: CASSSANVLTF. The CDR3 DNA reads as TGTGCCAGCAGCTCTGCCAACGTCCTGACTTTC. The full variable domain, with the rest looked up from reference TRBV7-2 and TRBJ2-6, is GAGVSQSPSNKVTEKGKDVELRCDPISGHTALYWYRQSLGQGLEFLIYFQGNSAPDKSGLPSDRFSAERTGGSVSTLTIQRTQQEDSAVYLCASSSANVLTFGAGSRLTVL.

The J gene is TRBJ2-1, the V gene TRBV19; D perhaps matches TRBD2 (5 bases). Germline V gene data show CDR1 as LNHDA and CDR2 as SQIVND (reference sequence). V lost 2 bases and J 7 bases, leaving 9 bases between the germline ends. The CDR3 has 13 amino acids. The CDR3 DNA reads as TGTGCCAGTAGTATAAGCGGTTGGAATGAGCAGTTCTTC. This translates into CASSISGWNEQFF.

The chain has TRBV5-4 and TRBJ2-7; D is perhaps TRBD2 (6 bases). With 0 bases removed from V and 3 bases from J, the gap between germline ends came to 10 bases. Germline V gives CDR1 SGHNT, CDR2 YYREEE (reference sequence). The CDR3 consists of 14 residues. DNA of the CDR3: TGTGCCAGCAGCTTGGACAGGAGGGTCTACGAGCAGTACTTC. This translates into CASSLDRRVYEQYF.

This chain joins TRBV29-1 and TRBJ2-2; D gene ambiguous. The CDR3 has 14 residues. With 1 base removed from V and 5 bases from J, the gap between germline ends came to 11 bases. CDR1 is SQVTM and CDR2 is ANQGSEA in the germline V gene. This CDR3 reads CSVEGQTGTGELFF. CDR3 DNA sequence: TGCAGCGTTGAAGGTCAGACTGGGACCGGGGAGCTGTTTTTT.

V and J are TRBV28 and TRBJ1-2; a possible D gene is TRBD1 (5 bases). V lost 4 bases, J lost 2 bases, and 17 bases lay in between. CDR1 and CDR2 (germline): MDHEN, SYDVKM. CDR3 size: 16 residues. The CDR3 DNA reads TGTGCCAGCAGTTCTGTAGGAGGGGCCTCAAACTATGGCTACACCTTC. Translation: CASSSVGGASNYGYTF.

This chain links TRBV29-1 with TRBJ2-3; 7 nucleotides line up with TRBD1. The germline CDR1 and CDR2 sequences are SQVTM and ANQGSEA. The CDR3 has 17 residues. Trimming at V came to 3 bases and at J to 0 bases, leaving 12 bases not matched to a gene. CDR3 region: CSVDEGDRADSTDTQYF. The CDR3 DNA reads as TGCAGCGTTGATGAGGGTGACAGGGCCGACAGCACAGATACGCAGTATTTT.

V gene TRBV24-1 combines with J gene TRBJ2-3; D gene unclear. V lost 3 bases and J 0 bases, leaving 12 bases between the germline ends. Germline loops: CDR1 KGHDR, CDR2 SFDVKD. The CDR3 spans 16 residues. The CDR3 reads CATSDPKERSTDTQYF. In DNA form, the CDR3 reads TGTGCCACCAGTGATCCAAAAGAGAGGAGCACAGATACGCAGTATTTT.

The rearrangement links TRBV5-1 to TRBJ2-7; 7 positions match TRBD1. CDR1 and CDR2 from the germline V gene are SGHRS and YFSETQ. This CDR3 comprises 15 residues. Losses at the gene ends were 0 bases for V and 4 bases for J; bases not matched to a gene: 7. CDR3 amino acids: CASSLGGTEIYEQYF. The CDR3 nucleotides are TGCGCCAGCAGCTTGGGTGGGACAGAGATTTACGAGCAGTACTTC.

V is TRBV7-2 and J is TRBJ2-1; TRBD1 matches 8 bases. There are 13 residues in the CDR3. Looked up from germline, CDR1 is SGHTA and CDR2 is FQGNSA. J lost 8 bases, V lost 5 bases, and 5 bases had no gene match. Here the CDR3 DNA reads TGTGCCAGCAGCACCGACAGGGGCTATGAGCAGTTCTTC. It specifies CASSTDRGYEQFF.

The chain joins TRBV2 to TRBJ2-2, with TRBD2 identical over 8 bases. J gave up 1 base and V 4 bases, and 2 bases lay outside the gene matches. Germline V gives CDR1 SNHLY, CDR2 FYNNEI. The CDR3 totals 15 residues. CDR3 DNA: TGTGCCAGCAGTGGGACTAGCCGGAACACCGGGGAGCTGTTTTTT. Protein sequence: CASSGTSRNTGELFF.

The rearrangement joins TRBV7-8 to TRBJ2-2, with TRBD1 matching 9 bases. The CDR3 runs to 16 residues. The V segment lost 5 bases and the J segment 2 bases; nucleotides outside the gene matches: 6. CDR1 is SGHVS, CDR2 FQNEAQ, per germline. CDR3 bases: TGTGCCAGCAGCCCTGGGACAGGGAGAAACACCGGGGAGCTGTTTTTT. As protein: CASSPGTGRNTGELFF.

CDR3 bases: TGTGCCAGCTCCCCCCGGGGGGCCGATGAGCAGTTCTTC. This codes for CASSPRGADEQFF. J is TRBJ2-1 and V is TRBV18, with D possibly being TRBD2 (7 bases). CDR1 is KGHSH and CDR2 is LQKENI in the germline V gene. The CDR3 contains 13 residues. Trimming left V 6 bases short and J 8 bases short, with 14 bases between.

This clone was seen just once. The chain is built from TRBV7-9 and TRBJ2-1; 10 bases fit TRBD1. CDR3 length: 15 amino acids. Germline lookup yields CDR1 SEHNR and CDR2 FQNEAQ (reference sequence). Losses at the gene ends were 5 bases for V and 7 bases for J; bases not matched to a gene: 8. The CDR3 region is CASSLRGQGSNEQFF. CDR3 nucleotides: TGTGCCAGCAGCCTCAGGGGACAGGGGAGTAATGAGCAGTTCTTC. Using reference TRBV7-9 and TRBJ2-1 for the parts outside the CDR3, the full variable domain is DTGVSQNPRHKITKRGQNVTFRCDPISEHNRLYWYRQTLGQGPEFLTYFQNEAQLEKSRLLSDRFSAERPKGSFSTLEIQRTEQGDSAMYLCASSLRGQGSNEQFFGPGTRLTVL.

The V and J genes are TRBV5-6 and TRBJ2-1; no definite D call. The germline V gene has CDR1 SGHDT and CDR2 YYEEEE. There are 12 residues in the CDR3. Trimming stripped 3 bases from V and 6 bases from J, with 7 bases between. CDR3 DNA: TGTGCCAGCAGCTCCGATAGCAATGAGCAGTTCTTC. It codes for CASSSDSNEQFF.

The chain links TRBV7-9 to TRBJ2-2; tentative D call: TRBD2 (6 bases). The CDR3 sequence is 15 residues long. Germline V CDR1 and CDR2: SEHNR, FQNEAQ (reference sequence). The V end lost 5 bases, the J end lost 1 base, and 11 bases lay between the germline ends. The CDR3 DNA reads TGTGCCAGCAGCACCGGGACTTTGAACACCGGGGAGCTGTTTTTT. It codes for CASSTGTLNTGELFF.

The chain employs TRBV10-3 and TRBJ2-5; 9 nucleotides line up with TRBD2. There are 15 residues in the CDR3. CDR1 is ENHRY, CDR2 SYGVKD, per germline. J gave up 1 base and V 2 bases, and 2 bases lay outside the gene matches. In DNA form, the CDR3 reads TGTGCCATCAGTGAGCCGACTAGCGGCCAAGAGACCCAGTACTTC. Its protein product is CAISEPTSGQETQYF.

This chain links TRBV6-5 with TRBJ2-1, with 9 bases fitting TRBD1. The CDR3 spans 14 residues. The trim removed 5 bases at V and 8 bases at J, leaving 7 bases unmatched. Per the germline V gene, CDR1 is MNHEY and CDR2 is SVGAGI. The CDR3 loop reads CASSLRTGADEQFF. The CDR3 DNA sequence: TGTGCCAGCAGTCTGAGGACAGGGGCCGATGAGCAGTTCTTC.

The genes are TRBV6-9 and TRBJ2-3, with TRBD1 as a possible D gene (8 bases). The CDR3 spans 18 residues. Germline V gene lookup returns CDR1 MNHGY and CDR2 SVAAGI. The V end lost 2 bases, the J end lost 3 bases, and 21 bases lay between the germline ends. CDR3 in amino acids: CASSYTHSQGGLTDTQYF. The CDR3 DNA is TGTGCCAGCAGTTATACTCATTCACAGGGGGGGTTGACAGATACGCAGTATTTT.

The V gene is TRBV5-4, the J gene TRBJ1-1, with D unresolved. Germline lookup yields CDR1 SGHNT and CDR2 YYREEE (reference sequence). The CDR3 loop spans 13 amino acids. V lost 4 bases to trimming and J lost 4 bases, with 11 bases between them. CDR3 sequence (DNA): TGTGCCAGCAGCCCAGGTTTGGGCACTGAAGCTTTCTTT. Translated: CASSPGLGTEAFF. The full variable domain, rest sourced from reference TRBV5-4 and TRBJ1-1, is ETGVTQSPTHLIKTRGQQVTLRCSSQSGHNTVSWYQQALGQGPQFIFQYYREEENGRGNFPPRFSGLQFPNYSSELNVNALELDDSALYLCASSPGLGTEAFFGQGTRLTVV.

The V call is TRBV19, the J call TRBJ1-4; D gene unclear. Per the germline V gene, CDR1 is LNHDA and CDR2 is SQIVND (reference sequence). This CDR3 contains 12 residues. V was pared by 6 bases and J by 5 bases, with 7 bases between. The CDR3 DNA is TGTGCCAGTAGCCAATTCAATGAAAAACTGTTTTTT. It yields the protein CASSQFNEKLFF. Together with reference TRBV19 and TRBJ1-4, the CDR3 gives the full variable domain: DGGITQSPKYLFRKEGQNVTLSCEQNLNHDAMYWYRQDPGQGLRLIYYSQIVNDFQKGDIAEGYSVSREKKESFPLTVTSAQKNPTAFYLCASSQFNEKLFFGSGTQLSVL.

V is TRBV5-6 and J is TRBJ2-7; 7 bases match TRBD1. V was pared by 4 bases and J by 5 bases, with 6 bases of the junction left unmatched. CDR1 and CDR2 from the germline V gene are SGHDT and YYEEEE. The CDR3 is 13 residues long. The CDR3 DNA sequence: TGTGCCAGCAGCCTTAACAGGGGAGACGAGCAGTACTTC. Its translation: CASSLNRGDEQYF. The whole variable domain, filled in from reference TRBV5-6 and TRBJ2-7, reads DAGVTQSPTHLIKTRGQQVTLRCSPKSGHDTVSWYQQALGQGPQFIFQYYEEEERQRGNFPDRFSGHQFPNYSSELNVNALLLGDSALYLCASSLNRGDEQYFGPGTRLTVT.

The chain couples TRBV7-2 to TRBJ1-1; 9 bases are a match to TRBD1. The trim removed 5 bases at V and 6 bases at J, leaving 10 bases unmatched. Germline CDR1 is SGHTA and CDR2 is FQGNSA. This CDR3 region has 15 residues. Here the CDR3 reads CASSPPGQGVSEAFF. DNA for the CDR3: TGTGCCAGCAGCCCCCCGGGACAGGGAGTTTCTGAAGCTTTCTTT.

The chain joins TRBV28 to TRBJ2-7, with a tentative D call TRBD1 (8 bases). Trimming removed 0 bases at V and 5 bases at J, with 17 bases between. The CDR3 loop spans 16 amino acids. Germline assignment: CDR1 MDHEN and CDR2 SYDVKM. The CDR3 sequence: CASSLWGGQGADEQYF. In DNA form, the CDR3 reads TGTGCCAGCAGTTTATGGGGGGGGCAGGGGGCCGACGAGCAGTACTTC.

V gene TRBV5-4 combines with J gene TRBJ2-1; D unresolved. V lost 0 bases, J lost 8 bases, and 12 bases lay in between. Germline CDR1 and CDR2: SGHNT and YYREEE (reference sequence). The CDR3 covers 14 residues. The CDR3 nucleotides are TGTGCCAGCAGCTTGGAAGGTAGCTCGTATGAGCAGTTCTTC. Its protein product is CASSLEGSSYEQFF.

The CDR3 DNA reads TGTGCCAGCAGACCTCCGGGACTAGCGTCAACCTACGAGCAGTACTTC. Translated: CASRPPGLASTYEQYF. This sequence joins TRBV28 and TRBJ2-7, with 10 bases aligning to TRBD2. There are 16 residues in the CDR3. V was clipped by 6 bases and J by 2 bases; unmatched bases: 10. Germline loops: CDR1 MDHEN, CDR2 SYDVKM.